This entry describes one TCR beta chain. Its specificity is unknown. Profiled with immunoSEQ multiplex PCR; TCRdb holds only in-frame clones, not every one. The data hold about 2.1 million clones, with about 93% observed a single time. CD45RO negativity and positive selection for CCR7 defined naive CD8 cells, a population that excluded terminally differentiated effector memory CD45RA+ cells. CDR3 length: 21 residues. The V end was cut by 5 bases, the J end by 4 bases, with 32 bases between. Germline V lookup: CDR1 SGHVS, CDR2 FQNEAQ. The data originate from a study of shared clonotypes between healthy human individuals. Findings and caveats of the study: Generation probabilities of non-shared clonotypes were lower (relative to those shared by all four donors).

This receptor was obtained from a man between 18 and 29 years old in good health. Some clones in this sample may be carry-over from other donors' samples. The chain has TRBV7-8 and TRBJ1-4; possible D gene TRBD1, 6 bases. Sample: naive CD8+ T cells from PBMCs. The DNA for the CDR3 is TGTGCCAGCAGCCCGCCCCCCGATTGGCAGGGGAGCTGGAAAGATAATGAAAAACTGTTTTTT. This translates into CASSPPPDWQGSWKDNEKLFF.